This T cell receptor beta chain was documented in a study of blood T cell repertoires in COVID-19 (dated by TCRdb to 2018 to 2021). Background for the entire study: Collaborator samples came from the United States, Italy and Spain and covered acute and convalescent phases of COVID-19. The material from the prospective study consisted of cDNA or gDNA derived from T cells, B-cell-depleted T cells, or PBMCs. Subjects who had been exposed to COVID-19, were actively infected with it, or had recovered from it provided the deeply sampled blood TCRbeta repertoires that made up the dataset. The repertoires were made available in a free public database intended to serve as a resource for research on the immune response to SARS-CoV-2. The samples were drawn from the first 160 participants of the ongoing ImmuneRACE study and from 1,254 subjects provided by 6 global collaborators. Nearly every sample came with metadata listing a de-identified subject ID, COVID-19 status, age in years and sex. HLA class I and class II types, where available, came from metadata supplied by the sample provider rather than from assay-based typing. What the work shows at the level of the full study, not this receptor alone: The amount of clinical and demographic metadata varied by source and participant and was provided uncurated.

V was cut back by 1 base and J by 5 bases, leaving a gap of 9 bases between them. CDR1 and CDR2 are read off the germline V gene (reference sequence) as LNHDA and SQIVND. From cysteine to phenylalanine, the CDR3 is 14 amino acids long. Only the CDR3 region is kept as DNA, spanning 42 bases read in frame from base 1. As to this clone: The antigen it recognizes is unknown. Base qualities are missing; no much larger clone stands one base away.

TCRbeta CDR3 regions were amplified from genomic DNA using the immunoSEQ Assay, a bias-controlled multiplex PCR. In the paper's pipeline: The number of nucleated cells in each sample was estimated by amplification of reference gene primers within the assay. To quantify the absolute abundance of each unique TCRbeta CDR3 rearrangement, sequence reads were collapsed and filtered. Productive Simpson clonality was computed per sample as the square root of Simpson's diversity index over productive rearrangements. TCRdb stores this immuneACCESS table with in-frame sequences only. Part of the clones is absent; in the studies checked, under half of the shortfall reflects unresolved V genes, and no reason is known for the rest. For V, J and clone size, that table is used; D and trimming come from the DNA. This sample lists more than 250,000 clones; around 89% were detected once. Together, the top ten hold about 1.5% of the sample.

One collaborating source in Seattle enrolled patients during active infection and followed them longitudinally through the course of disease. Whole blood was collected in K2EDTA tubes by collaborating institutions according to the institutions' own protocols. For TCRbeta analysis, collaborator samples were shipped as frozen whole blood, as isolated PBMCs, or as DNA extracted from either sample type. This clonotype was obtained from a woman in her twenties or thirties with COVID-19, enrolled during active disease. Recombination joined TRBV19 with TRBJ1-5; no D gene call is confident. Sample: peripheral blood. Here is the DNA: TGTGCCAGTAGTATAGGTATGGGAGATCAGCCCCAGCATTTT. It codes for CASSIGMGDQPQHF.